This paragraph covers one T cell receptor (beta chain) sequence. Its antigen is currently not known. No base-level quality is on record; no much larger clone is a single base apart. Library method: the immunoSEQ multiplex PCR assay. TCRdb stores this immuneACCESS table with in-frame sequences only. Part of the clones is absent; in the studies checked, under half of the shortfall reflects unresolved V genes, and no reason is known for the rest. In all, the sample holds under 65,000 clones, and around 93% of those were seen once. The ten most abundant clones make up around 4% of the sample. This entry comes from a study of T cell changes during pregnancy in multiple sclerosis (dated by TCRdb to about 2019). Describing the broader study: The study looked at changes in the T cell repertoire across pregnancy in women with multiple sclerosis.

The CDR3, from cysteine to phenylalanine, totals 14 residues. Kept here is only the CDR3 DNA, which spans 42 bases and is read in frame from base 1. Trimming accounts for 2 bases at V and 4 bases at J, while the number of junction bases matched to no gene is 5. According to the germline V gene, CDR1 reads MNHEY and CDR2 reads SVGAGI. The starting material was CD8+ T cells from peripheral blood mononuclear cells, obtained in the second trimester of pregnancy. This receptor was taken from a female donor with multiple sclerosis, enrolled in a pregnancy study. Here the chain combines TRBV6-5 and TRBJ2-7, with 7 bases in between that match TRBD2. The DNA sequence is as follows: TGTGCCAGCAGTTACGGGCAGCGGGAATACGAGCAGTACTTC. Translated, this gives CASSYGQREYEQYF.